This entry features one T cell receptor (beta chain) sequence. This record comes from a study of T cells in Graves' hyperthyroidism and ophthalmopathy. Regions amplified from RNA transcripts were the TCR beta CDR3 regions. A set of HTBI primers served as the primers for a first-round RT-PCR of the TCR CDR3. TCRdb fed the multiplex PCR reads into MiXCR, producing one record per CDR3 protein. This table holds 500,000 or so distinct CDR3 sequences, around 16% found once. Each diagnosis was grounded in clinical symptoms, serum thyroxine and TRAb, thyroid ultrasound, and orbital computed tomography. Source material for PBMCs was over 8 ml fresh peripheral blood. This TCR was sampled from a woman aged 30 to 39 with Graves' ophthalmopathy. Sequencing was done on a sample of blood.

The CDR3 spells CSVVSWNTEAFF. In DNA, the CDR3 is TGCAGCGTTGTCAGTTGGAACACTGAAGCTTTCTTT. J is TRBJ1-1 and V is TRBV29-1; the D is unclear. Trimming stripped 4 bases from V and 1 base from J, with 7 bases between. The CDR3 loop spans 12 amino acids. Germline CDR1 SQVTM, CDR2 ANQGSEA.